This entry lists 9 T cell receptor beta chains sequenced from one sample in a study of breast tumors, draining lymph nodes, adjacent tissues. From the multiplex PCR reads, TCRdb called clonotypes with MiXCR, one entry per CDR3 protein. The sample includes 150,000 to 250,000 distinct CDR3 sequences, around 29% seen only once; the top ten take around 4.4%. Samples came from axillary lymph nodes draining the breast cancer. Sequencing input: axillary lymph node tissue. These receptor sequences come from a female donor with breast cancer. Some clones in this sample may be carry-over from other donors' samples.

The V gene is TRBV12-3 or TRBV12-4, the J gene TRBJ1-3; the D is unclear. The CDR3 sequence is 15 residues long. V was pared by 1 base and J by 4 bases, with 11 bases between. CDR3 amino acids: CASSLGGAGGNTIYF. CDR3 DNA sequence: TGTGCCAGCAGTTTAGGGGGAGCCGGGGGAAACACCATATATTTT.

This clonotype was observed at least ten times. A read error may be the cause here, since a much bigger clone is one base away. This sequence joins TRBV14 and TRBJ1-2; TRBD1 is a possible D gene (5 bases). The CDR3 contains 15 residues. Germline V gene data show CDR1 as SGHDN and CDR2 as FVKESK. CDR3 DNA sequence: TGTGCCAGCAGCCAAGCAGGGAAACGGAGCAGTGGCTCCACCTTC. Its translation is CASSQAGKRSSGSTF.

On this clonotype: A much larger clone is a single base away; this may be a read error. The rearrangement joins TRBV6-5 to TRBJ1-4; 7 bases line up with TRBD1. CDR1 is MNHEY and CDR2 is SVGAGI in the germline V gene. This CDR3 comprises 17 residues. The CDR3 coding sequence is TGTGCCAGCAGCCCCGTAGGGCAGGGGGGGATTAATGAAAGACTGTTTTTT. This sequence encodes CASSPVGQGGINERLFF.

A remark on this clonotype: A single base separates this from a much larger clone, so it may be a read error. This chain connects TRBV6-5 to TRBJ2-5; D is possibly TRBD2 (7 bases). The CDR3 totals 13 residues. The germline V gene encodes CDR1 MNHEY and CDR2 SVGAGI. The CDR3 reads CARSDLRGGLQYF. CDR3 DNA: TGTGCCCGCAGTGACCTCAGGGGAGGGCTCCAGTACTTC.

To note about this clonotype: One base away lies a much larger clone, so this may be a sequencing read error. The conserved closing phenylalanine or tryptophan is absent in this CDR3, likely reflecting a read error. For the CDR3, the DNA is TGTGCCAGCAGCCAAGCGTCCTCCTACGTGCAGTACCTC. Translation: CASSQASSYVQYL. V gene TRBV14 combines with J gene TRBJ2-7; D uncertain. This CDR3 comprises 13 residues. Germline assignment: CDR1 SGHDN and CDR2 FVKESK.

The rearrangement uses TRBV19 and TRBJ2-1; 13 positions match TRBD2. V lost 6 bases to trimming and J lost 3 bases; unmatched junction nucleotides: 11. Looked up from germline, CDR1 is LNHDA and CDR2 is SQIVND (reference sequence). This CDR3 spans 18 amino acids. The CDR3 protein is CASRPDRGLAGNYNEQFF. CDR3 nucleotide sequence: TGTGCCAGTAGGCCGGACAGGGGACTAGCGGGAAACTACAATGAGCAGTTCTTC.

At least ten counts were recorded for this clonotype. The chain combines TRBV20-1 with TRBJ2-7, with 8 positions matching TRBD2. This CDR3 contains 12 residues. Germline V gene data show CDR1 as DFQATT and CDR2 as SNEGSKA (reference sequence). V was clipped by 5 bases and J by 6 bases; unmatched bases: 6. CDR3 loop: CSALRLASEQYF. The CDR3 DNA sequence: TGCAGTGCTCTAAGACTAGCGTCCGAGCAGTACTTC.

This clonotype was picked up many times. DNA for the CDR3: TGCAGTGCTAGCGGGGGGTCCGGGCAGCCCCAGCATTTT. Its protein product is CSASGGSGQPQHF. The chain uses TRBV20-1 and TRBJ1-5; TRBD1 might be the D (5 bases). Trimming took off 3 bases at V and 7 bases at J, with 13 bases between the two ends. This CDR3 is built from 13 residues. Germline values: CDR1 DFQATT, CDR2 SNEGSKA (reference sequence).

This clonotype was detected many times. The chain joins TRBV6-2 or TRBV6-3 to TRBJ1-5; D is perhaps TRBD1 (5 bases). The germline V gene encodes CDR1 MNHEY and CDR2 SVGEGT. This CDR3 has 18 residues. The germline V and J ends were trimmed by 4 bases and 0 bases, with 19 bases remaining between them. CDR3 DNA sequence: TGTGCCAGCAGTTCCGACGAAAAGGGGCCTTATAGCAATCAGCCCCAGCATTTT. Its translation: CASSSDEKGPYSNQPQHF.